This TCR beta chain was found in a study of blood T cell repertoires in COVID-19. Clones were sequenced by immunoSEQ multiplex PCR, and TCRdb holds only the in-frame ones, with some missing. Found here are 150,000 to 200,000 clones, around 83% of them singletons; the top ten hold over 1.5%. Germline lookup yields CDR1 SNHLY and CDR2 FYNNEI. Trimming removed 5 bases from V and 7 bases from J; junction bases left unmatched: 4. The CDR3 consists of 12 residues. The V and J genes are TRBV2 and TRBJ1-2; 7 bases agree with TRBD1. Sequenced: peripheral blood. This clonotype was obtained from a human donor in a cohort sampled during active COVID-19. In nucleotides, the CDR3 is TGTGCCAGCAGTCCAGACAGGGCTGGCTACACCTTC. Its protein product is CASSPDRAGYTF.